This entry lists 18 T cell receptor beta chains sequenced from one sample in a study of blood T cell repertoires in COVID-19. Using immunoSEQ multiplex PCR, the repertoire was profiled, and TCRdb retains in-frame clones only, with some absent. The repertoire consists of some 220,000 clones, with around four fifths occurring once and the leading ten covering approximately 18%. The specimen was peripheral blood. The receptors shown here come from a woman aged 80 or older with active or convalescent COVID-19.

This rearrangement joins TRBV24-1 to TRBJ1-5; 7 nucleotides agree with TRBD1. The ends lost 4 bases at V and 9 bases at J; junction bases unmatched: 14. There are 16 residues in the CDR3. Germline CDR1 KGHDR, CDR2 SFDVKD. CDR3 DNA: TGTGCCACCAGTGACCCGCAAACAGGGGAGGTAGGGCCCCAGCATTTT. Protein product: CATSDPQTGEVGPQHF.

CDR3 residues: CASSAQTGFYENTIYF. Here the CDR3 DNA reads TGTGCCAGCAGCGCCCAAACAGGGTTTTACGAAAACACCATATATTTT. The chain recombines TRBV9 with TRBJ1-3, with TRBD1 as a possible D gene (6 bases). Germline loops: CDR1 SGDLS, CDR2 YYNGEE. V lost 3 bases, J lost 6 bases, and 19 bases lay in between. There are 16 residues in the CDR3.

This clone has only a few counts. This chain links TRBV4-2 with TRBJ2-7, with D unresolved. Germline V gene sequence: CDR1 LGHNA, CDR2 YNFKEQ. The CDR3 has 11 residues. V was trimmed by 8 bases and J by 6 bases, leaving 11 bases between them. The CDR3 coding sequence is TGTGCCAGCGCGGCAGCTTCCGAGCAGTACTTC. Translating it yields CASAAASEQYF.

CDR3 DNA: TGTGCCAGCGGGGGGTACAATGAGCAGTTCTTC. It encodes CASGGYNEQFF. The gene calls are TRBV7-2 and TRBJ2-1, with D possibly being TRBD2 (6 bases). This CDR3 comprises 11 residues. With 8 bases removed from V and 4 bases from J, the gap between germline ends came to 6 bases. CDR1 is SGHTA and CDR2 is FQGNSA in the germline V gene.

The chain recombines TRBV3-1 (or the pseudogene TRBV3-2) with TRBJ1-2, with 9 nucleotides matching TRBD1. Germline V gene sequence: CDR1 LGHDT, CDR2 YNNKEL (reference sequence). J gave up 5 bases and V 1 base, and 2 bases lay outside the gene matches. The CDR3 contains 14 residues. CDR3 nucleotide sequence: TGTGCCAGCAGCCAAGGGGACAGGGTTTATGGCTACACCTTC. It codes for CASSQGDRVYGYTF.

The CDR3 is CAWGAGGETQYF. The CDR3 nucleotides read TGTGCCTGGGGGGCGGGGGGAGAGACCCAGTACTTC. The rearrangement links TRBV30 to TRBJ2-5; TRBD2 matches 8 bases. This CDR3 has 12 residues. Germline V CDR1 and CDR2: GTSNPN, SVGIG (reference sequence). Trimming cost V 5 bases and J 4 bases; bases outside gene matches: 3.

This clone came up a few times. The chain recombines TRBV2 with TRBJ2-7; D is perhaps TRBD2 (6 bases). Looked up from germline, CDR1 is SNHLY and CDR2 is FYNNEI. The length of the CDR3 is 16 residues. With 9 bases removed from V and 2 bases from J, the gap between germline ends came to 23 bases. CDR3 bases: TGTGCCAGTACCGAATCCCCATCTAGCGCTGCCTACGAGCAGTACTTC. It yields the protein CASTESPSSAAYEQYF.

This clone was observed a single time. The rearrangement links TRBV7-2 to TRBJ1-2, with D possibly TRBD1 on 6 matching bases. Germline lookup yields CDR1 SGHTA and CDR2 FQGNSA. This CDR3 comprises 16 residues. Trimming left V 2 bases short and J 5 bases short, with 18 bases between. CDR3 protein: CASSLYAQGNGYGYTF. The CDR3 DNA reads TGTGCCAGCAGCTTATATGCTCAGGGGAATGGGTATGGCTACACCTTC.

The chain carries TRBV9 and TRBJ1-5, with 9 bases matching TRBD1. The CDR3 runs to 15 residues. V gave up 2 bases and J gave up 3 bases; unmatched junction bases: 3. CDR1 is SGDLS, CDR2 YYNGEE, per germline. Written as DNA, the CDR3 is TGTGCCAGCAGCGTCGGGACAGGGCCCAATCAGCCCCAGCATTTT. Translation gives CASSVGTGPNQPQHF.

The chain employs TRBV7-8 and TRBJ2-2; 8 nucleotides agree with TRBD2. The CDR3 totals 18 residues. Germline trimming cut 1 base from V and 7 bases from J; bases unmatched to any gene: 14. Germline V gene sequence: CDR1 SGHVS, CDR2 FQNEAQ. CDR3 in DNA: TGTGCCAGCAGCTTAGAGTTACCCGGGGGGGTATTAGGCGGGGAGCTGTTTTTT. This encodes CASSLELPGGVLGGELFF.

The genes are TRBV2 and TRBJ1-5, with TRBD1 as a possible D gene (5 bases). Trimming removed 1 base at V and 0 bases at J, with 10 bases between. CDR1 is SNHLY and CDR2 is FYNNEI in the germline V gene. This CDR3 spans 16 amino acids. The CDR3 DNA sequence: TGTGCCAGCAGTGAAGGGTCAGGGTTTAGCAATCAGCCCCAGCATTTT. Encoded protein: CASSEGSGFSNQPQHF.

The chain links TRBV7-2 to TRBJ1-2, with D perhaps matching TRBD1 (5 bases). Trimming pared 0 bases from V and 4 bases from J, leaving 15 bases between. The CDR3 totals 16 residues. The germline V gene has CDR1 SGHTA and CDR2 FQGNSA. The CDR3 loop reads CASSLASQGAAYGYTF. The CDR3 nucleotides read TGTGCCAGCAGCTTAGCGTCCCAAGGGGCAGCCTATGGCTACACCTTC.

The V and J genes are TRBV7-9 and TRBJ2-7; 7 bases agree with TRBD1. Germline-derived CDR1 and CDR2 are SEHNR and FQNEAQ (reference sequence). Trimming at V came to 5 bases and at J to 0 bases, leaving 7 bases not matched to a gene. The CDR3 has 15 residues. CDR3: CASSLGGPSSYEQYF. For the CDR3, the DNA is TGTGCCAGCAGCCTAGGGGGCCCTAGCTCCTACGAGCAGTACTTC.

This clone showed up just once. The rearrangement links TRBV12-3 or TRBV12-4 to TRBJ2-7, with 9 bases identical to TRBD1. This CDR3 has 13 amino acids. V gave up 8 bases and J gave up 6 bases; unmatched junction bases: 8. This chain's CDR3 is CASGGDREGEQYF. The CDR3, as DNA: TGTGCCAGCGGGGGGGACAGGGAAGGCGAGCAGTACTTC.

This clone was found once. CDR3: CASSPLAGSYNEQFF. The DNA for the CDR3 is TGTGCCAGCAGCCCACTAGCGGGGTCATACAATGAGCAGTTCTTC. The chain recombines TRBV6-5 with TRBJ2-1, with TRBD2 matching over 10 bases. J lost 4 bases, V lost 6 bases, and 6 bases had no gene match. The CDR3 has 15 amino acids. Germline V gene data show CDR1 as MNHEY and CDR2 as SVGAGI.

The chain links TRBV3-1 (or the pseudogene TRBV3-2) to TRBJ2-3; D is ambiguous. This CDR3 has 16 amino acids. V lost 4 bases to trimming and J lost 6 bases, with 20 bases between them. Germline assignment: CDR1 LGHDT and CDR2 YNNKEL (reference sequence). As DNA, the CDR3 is TGTGCCAGCAGCCGTCTTGGCCATCCTCAATCCGATACGCAGTATTTT. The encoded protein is CASSRLGHPQSDTQYF.

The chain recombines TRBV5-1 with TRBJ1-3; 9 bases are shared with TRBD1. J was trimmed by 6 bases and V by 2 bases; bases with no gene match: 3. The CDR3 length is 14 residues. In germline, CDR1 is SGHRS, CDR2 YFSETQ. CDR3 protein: CASSLTGGENTIYF. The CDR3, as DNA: TGCGCCAGCAGCTTAACAGGGGGCGAAAACACCATATATTTT. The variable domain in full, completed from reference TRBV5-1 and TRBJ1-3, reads KAGVTQTPRYLIKTRGQQVTLSCSPISGHRSVSWYQQTPGQGLQFLFEYFSETQRNKGNFPGRFSGRQFSNSRSEMNVSTLELGDSALYLCASSLTGGENTIYFGEGSWLTVV.

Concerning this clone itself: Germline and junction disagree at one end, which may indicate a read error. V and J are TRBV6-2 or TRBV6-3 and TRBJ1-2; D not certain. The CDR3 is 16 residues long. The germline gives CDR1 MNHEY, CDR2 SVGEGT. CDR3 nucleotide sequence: TGTGCCAGCAGTCCAGGTCGGGATTCGGATAACTTTGGCTACACCTTC. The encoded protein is CASSPGRDSDNFGYTF.